Listed below are T cell receptor beta chains from one sample, sequenced in a study of beta chain features in type 1 diabetes. Produced via immunoSEQ multiplex PCR; TCRdb's table is partial and in-frame only. Of 150,000 to 190,000 clones listed, around 8.5% are singletons. Sequencing input: central memory CD4+ T cells from blood. The receptors were gathered from a man aged 18 to 29 in good health. The CDR3 runs from the conserved cysteine through the conserved F or W. The D gene is left open where the match is weak. Not all rows give a size; the values are once, few, many and, for expanded clones, a class.

abundance: many
v_gene: TRBV7-6
d_gene: TRBD1
j_gene: TRBJ2-7
CDR3nt: TGTGCCAGCAGCCCCAGCCGGACAGGGGGCTCCTACGAGCAGTACTTC
CDR3aa: CASSPSRTGGSYEQYF

abundance: .
v_gene: TRBV5-5
d_gene: TRBD2
j_gene: TRBJ2-2
CDR3nt: TGCGCCAGCAGCCCAGCGGGATTCACCGGGGAGCTGTTTTTT
CDR3aa: CASSPAGFTGELFF

abundance: few
v_gene: TRBV30
d_gene: TRBD1
j_gene: TRBJ1-4
CDR3nt: TGTGCCTGGAGGACTATACAGGGGAGGAATGAAAAACTGTTTTTT
CDR3aa: CAWRTIQGRNEKLFF

abundance: .
v_gene: TRBV19
d_gene: .
j_gene: TRBJ1-2
CDR3nt: TGTGCCGCGAGCTCCGGGAATGGCTACACCTTC
CDR3aa: CAASSGNGYTF

abundance: many
v_gene: TRBV28
d_gene: .
j_gene: TRBJ1-2
CDR3nt: TGTGCCAGCAGTTTGCGGCCATACTCTGGCTACACCTTC
CDR3aa: CASSLRPYSGYTF

abundance: .
v_gene: TRBV29-1
d_gene: TRBD1
j_gene: TRBJ1-2
CDR3nt: TGCAGCGCGATCTTGACAGGGATATACTATGGCTACACCTTC
CDR3aa: CSAILTGIYYGYTF

abundance: .
v_gene: TRBV4-2
d_gene: .
j_gene: TRBJ2-3
CDR3nt: TGTGCCAGCAGCCAAGAACTTACCCCGAGCCCCACAGATACGCAGTATTTT
CDR3aa: CASSQELTPSPTDTQYF

abundance: few
v_gene: TRBV5-8
d_gene: .
j_gene: TRBJ2-3
CDR3nt: TGTGCCAGCAGCCATAGTACGAAGACAGATACGCAGTATTTT
CDR3aa: CASSHSTKTDTQYF

abundance: few
v_gene: TRBV19
d_gene: TRBD2
j_gene: TRBJ2-1
CDR3nt: TGTGCCAGTAGCCCGCCTGGGACTAGCGGGGTACCCAATGAGCAGTTCTTC
CDR3aa: CASSPPGTSGVPNEQFF

abundance: many
v_gene: TRBV6-1
d_gene: .
j_gene: TRBJ1-2
CDR3nt: TGTGCCAGCAGTGAATGGATCGCATATACAGGTGGCTACACCTTC
CDR3aa: CASSEWIAYTGGYTF

abundance: few
v_gene: TRBV30
d_gene: TRBD1
j_gene: TRBJ1-2
CDR3nt: TGTGCCGGGACAGGGGGCAGCTATGGCTACACCTTC
CDR3aa: CAGTGGSYGYTF

abundance: many
v_gene: TRBV4-3
d_gene: .
j_gene: TRBJ2-5
CDR3nt: TGCGCCAGCAGCCAAGATCCGGCAGGGGTAGAGACCCAGTACTTC
CDR3aa: CASSQDPAGVETQYF

abundance: many
v_gene: TRBV7-2
d_gene: .
j_gene: TRBJ2-1
CDR3nt: TGTGCCAGCAGCCCCACCAGGGATGATGAGCAGTTCTTC
CDR3aa: CASSPTRDDEQFF

abundance: many
v_gene: TRBV7-9
d_gene: TRBD2
j_gene: TRBJ2-5
CDR3nt: TGTGCCAGCAGCTTAACTAGCGGGAGCGTACAAGAGACCCAGTACTTC
CDR3aa: CASSLTSGSVQETQYF

abundance: .
v_gene: TRBV28
d_gene: .
j_gene: TRBJ1-4
CDR3nt: TGTGCCAGCAGTTTATTGGGCGAAAAACTGTTTTTT
CDR3aa: CASSLLGEKLFF

abundance: .
v_gene: TRBV6-1
d_gene: TRBD1
j_gene: TRBJ1-6
CDR3nt: TGTGCCAGCAGTGAGACAGGGCGTTACAATTCACCCCTCCACTTT
CDR3aa: CASSETGRYNSPLHF

abundance: .
v_gene: TRBV6-6
d_gene: .
j_gene: TRBJ2-1
CDR3nt: TGTGCCAGCAGTTATGACAGCTCCTACAATGAGCAGTTCTTC
CDR3aa: CASSYDSSYNEQFF

abundance: .
v_gene: TRBV7-8
d_gene: TRBD1
j_gene: TRBJ2-7
CDR3nt: TGTGCCAGCAGAGCACGGGACAGAGGCGAGCAGTACTTC
CDR3aa: CASRARDRGEQYF

abundance: few
v_gene: TRBV27
d_gene: TRBD2
j_gene: TRBJ2-1
CDR3nt: TGTGCCAGCAGTCCACCGAGACTAGCGGGGGCCCTGAGACGCTCCTACAATGAGCAGTTCTTC
CDR3aa: CASSPPRLAGALRRSYNEQFF

abundance: few
v_gene: TRBV18
d_gene: .
j_gene: TRBJ1-1
CDR3nt: TGTGCCAGCTCCGCGTCGGGTCACACTGAAGCTTTCTTT
CDR3aa: CASSASGHTEAFF

abundance: few
v_gene: TRBV9
d_gene: TRBD1
j_gene: TRBJ1-5
CDR3nt: TGTGCCAGCAGCTTTGGACAGGATAGCAATCAGCCCCAGCATTTT
CDR3aa: CASSFGQDSNQPQHF

abundance: few
v_gene: TRBV21-1
d_gene: .
j_gene: TRBJ2-5
CDR3nt: TGTGCCAGCACGTCTAGCGGGAGGGTTTACCAAGAGACCCAGTACTTC
CDR3aa: CASTSSGRVYQETQYF

abundance: .
v_gene: TRBV7-3
d_gene: TRBD1
j_gene: TRBJ2-2
CDR3nt: TGTGCCAGCAGTGGCAGGGGGCTTGGCGGGGAGCTGTTTTTT
CDR3aa: CASSGRGLGGELFF

abundance: .
v_gene: TRBV4-2
d_gene: TRBD2
j_gene: TRBJ2-2
CDR3nt: TGTGCCAGCAGCCAGGGACTAGCGGGGACTGACGGGGAGCTGTTTTTT
CDR3aa: CASSQGLAGTDGELFF

abundance: .
v_gene: TRBV11-1
d_gene: TRBD1
j_gene: TRBJ1-1
CDR3nt: TGTGCCAGCAGCGACCAGGGGGCGAGTGGTGAAGCTTTCTTT
CDR3aa: CASSDQGASGEAFF